This entry is about one T cell receptor beta chain. Its antigen is unknown. cDNA libraries for TRB were generated by 5' RACE incorporating UMI labels. TCRdb reprocessed the 5' RACE reads and reports one entry per CDR3 protein, with no DNA. This repertoire includes about 98,000 distinct CDR3 sequences. This sample was taken from a study of CXCR3-negative and CXCR3-positive naive CD8 T cells. Germline V CDR1 and CDR2: LNHDA, SQIVND (reference sequence). The CDR3 consists of 13 residues. The study, taken as a whole, reports: When CXCR3-positive naive cells were set against CXCR3-negative naive cells, the former had more hydrophobic TRB CDR3s. Similar TRBV-TRBJ usage was seen in naive cells (both CXCR3-negative and CXCR3-positive), but memory cells differed.

The chain recombines TRBV19 with TRBJ2-1. Sequencing input: naive CXCR3+ CD8+ T cells from blood. Documented subset: CD45RO-CCR7+CD27+CD95- naive CD8+ T cells expressing CXCR3 (TNR3+). The clonotype was recovered from a human donor in good health. Some clones in this sample may be carry-over from other donors' samples. This CDR3 is CASIGISYNEQFF. Based on the CDR3 plus reference TRBV19 and TRBJ2-1, the full variable domain is DGGITQSPKYLFRKEGQNVTLSCEQNLNHDAMYWYRQDPGQGLRLIYYSQIVNDFQKGDIAEGYSVSREKKESFPLTVTSAQKNPTAFYLCASIGISYNEQFFGPGTRLTVL.